This T cell receptor (beta chain) was sequenced for a study of identifying expanded T cells in peripheral blood. Study-level results: Variance in clone template counts between approximately two-week samples significantly increased with total template count across all healthy donors. Differentially abundant clones: around 1.2 between replicates, about 17 at roughly 13 days, 18 to 20 at four.

A note on this clone: Its antigen is undetermined. Distinct nucleotide sequences in the sample also encode this CDR3.

Here immunoSEQ multiplex PCR was the method, and the copy in TCRdb shows in-frame clones only, minus some. The sample has 85,000 to 95,000 clones; almost 90% are singletons. V shed 4 bases and J shed 1 base, with 11 bases lying between them. Germline V lookup: CDR1 SNHLY, CDR2 FYNNEI. The length of the CDR3 is 14 residues. Collection occurred without any documented infections or immune events in donors. The sequence was collected from a person aged 18 to 70 in good health. The sample consisted of blood. The chain has TRBV2 and TRBJ2-7; the D is unclear. CDR3 sequence (DNA): TGTGCCAGCAGTGTAGGACGCACTTCCTACGAGCAGTACTTC. Translated, it gives CASSVGRTSYEQYF.